The sequence of this T cell receptor beta chain was determined in a study of shared clonotypes between healthy human individuals. Study-level points and caveats: A reduction in generation probabilities was seen for non-shared clonotypes relative to those shared by all four donors.

V shed 5 bases, J shed 0 bases, and the junction held 13 bases outside the gene matches. The CDR3 is 18 residues long. CDR1 and CDR2 from the germline V gene are SGHNT and YYREEE (reference sequence). Comment on this clone: The antigen remains undetermined.

Assay: immunoSEQ multiplex PCR; the TCRdb copy retains only in-frame clones and omits some. The profile shows 2 million to 3 million clones, 93% of them singletons. The chain uses TRBV5-4 and TRBJ2-3; 9 bases agree with TRBD2. The TCR was taken from a man younger than 35 in good health. Some clones in this sample may be carry-over from other donors' samples. Material for sequencing was naive CD4+ T cells from PBMCs. The subset: CD45RA+ positively selected. As DNA, the CDR3 is TGTGCCAGCAGAGCCGGGACTAGCTCACAGATTAGCACAGATACGCAGTATTTT. It translates to CASRAGTSSQISTDTQYF.